The source of this TCR beta chain is a study of control samples from healthy donors and cancer patients (dated by TCRdb to 2019 to 2021). Libraries were made using the immunoSEQ multiplex PCR assay. Sourced from immuneACCESS, this table was stored by TCRdb with only in-frame sequences that have V and J called. A share of the clones is absent; for the studies checked, an unresolved V gene accounts for under half, and the remainder has no known explanation. The sample data list 82,000 or so clones, and approximately 94% of these were observed just once. The top ten hold about 5% of the sample. The germline V gene encodes CDR1 LGHNA and CDR2 YSLEER. Measured from the cysteine to the phenylalanine, the CDR3 is 13 residues long. The DNA shown is the 39-base CDR3, in frame from base 1. The trim is 0 bases for V and 7 bases for J, with a gap of 9 bases between the germline ends. On this clone: This receptor's antigen is unknown. Per-base quality was not reported, and no clone a single base away is much larger than it.

The sequence links TRBV4-3 to TRBJ1-1; no D segment can be confidently identified. This TCR came from a young woman in good health. Input material: blood. The nucleotide sequence is TGCGCCAGCAGCCAAGATTGGGGAGATGAAGCTTTCTTT. Its coded protein is CASSQDWGDEAFF.